The sequence of this TCR beta chain was determined in a study of regulatory T cells in long-lasting Graves disease. Whole-study results and caveats: Since the sample size was small, accuracy may have been reduced.

Time point described: newly diagnosed GD, antithyroid drugs for less than 3 months. After RNA was extracted from PBMCs, the TCR library was made from it. This clonotype was counted at least ten times. Its antigen is currently unknown. The germline gene is not matched at one end of the junction; a read error may be the cause. This CDR3 is 11 amino acids long. Germline V gives CDR1 SGHAT, CDR2 FQNNGV. Arm-PCR with iRepertoire HTBI primers amplified the CDR3 regions for these TCR beta libraries. One entry per CDR3 protein results from TCRdb running MiXCR on the multiplex PCR reads. The sample holds 530,000 or so distinct CDR3 sequences, approximately 12% seen once. This sample also appeared in a second study, on T cells in Graves' hyperthyroidism and ophthalmopathy.

The material sequenced was peripheral blood mononuclear cells (PBMCs), taken at new diagnosis, from a patient treated with antithyroid drugs. This sequence originates from a man aged 30-40 years with Graves disease. V is TRBV11-2 and J is TRBJ1-2; a weak D match, TRBD1 (6 bases). The CDR3: CASSLAGDTSF. CDR3 sequence (DNA): TGTGCCAGCAGCTTAGCCGGGGACACCTCCTTC.